This TCR beta chain emerged from a study of T cell responses to AZD1222 COVID-19 vaccine. This clone was recorded only once. Its antigen is not known. Study results and limitations: Most donors were white British and more were female, and clonal diversity was possibly underestimated. Seropositivity was recorded at baseline in only a handful of AZD1222 recipients. Spike-wide coverage was observed for vaccine-associated CD4 TCRs, with dominant responses at 160-218 and 743-854. Sampling captured repertoires only after the peak T cell response.

Germline loops: CDR1 GTSNPN, CDR2 SVGIG (reference sequence). Trimming cost V 0 bases and J 1 base, with 9 bases left between them. The CDR3 length is 14 residues. The method was immunoSEQ multiplex PCR; TCRdb's version includes in-frame clones alone and lacks a portion of them. The repertoire holds approximately 200,000 clones, with approximately 93% as singletons. The sequence derives from an adult who received the AZD1222 COVID-19 vaccine. The rearrangement uses TRBV30 and TRBJ1-1, with unresolved D. The source was peripheral blood, collected 28 days after the second AZD1222 dose. CDR3 nucleotides: TGTGCCTGGAGTGTAGCCAGGTGGAACACTGAAGCTTTCTTT. Translation: CAWSVARWNTEAFF.